This T cell receptor (beta chain) was captured by sequencing in a study of PD-1 blockade in classical Hodgkin lymphoma. Study as a whole: Nivolumab dosed at 3 mg/kg went to patients intravenously every 2 weeks. Study-level findings and limits: Baseline TCR diversity was reportedly lower in newly diagnosed patients than in healthy donors. It was reported as lower still in relapsed/refractory patients.

Repertoires were generated with immunoSEQ multiplex PCR, while TCRdb's copy carries only in-frame clones and drops some. The sample holds over 50,000 clones; about 85% are singletons and the top ten take 16%. Each patient experienced a relapse that followed autologous stem cell transplantation, and brentuximab vedotin exposure varied. V was cut by 4 bases and J by 6 bases, with 8 bases left in between. The CDR3 covers 12 residues. CDR1 and CDR2 (germline): SGHDT, YYEEEE. A word on this clone: Antigen unknown.

The clonotype comes from a human donor with classical Hodgkin lymphoma. The chain couples TRBV5-6 to TRBJ1-5; a possible D gene is TRBD1 (5 bases). Here the sequenced sample was peripheral blood mononuclear cells (PBMCs), taken at baseline. The CDR3 DNA reads TGTGCCAGCAGCGGGGGGGGTCAGCCCCAGCATTTT. It specifies CASSGGGQPQHF. Drawing the rest from reference TRBV5-6 and TRBJ1-5, the complete variable domain is DAGVTQSPTHLIKTRGQQVTLRCSPKSGHDTVSWYQQALGQGPQFIFQYYEEEERQRGNFPDRFSGHQFPNYSSELNVNALLLGDSALYLCASSGGGQPQHFGDGTRLSIL.